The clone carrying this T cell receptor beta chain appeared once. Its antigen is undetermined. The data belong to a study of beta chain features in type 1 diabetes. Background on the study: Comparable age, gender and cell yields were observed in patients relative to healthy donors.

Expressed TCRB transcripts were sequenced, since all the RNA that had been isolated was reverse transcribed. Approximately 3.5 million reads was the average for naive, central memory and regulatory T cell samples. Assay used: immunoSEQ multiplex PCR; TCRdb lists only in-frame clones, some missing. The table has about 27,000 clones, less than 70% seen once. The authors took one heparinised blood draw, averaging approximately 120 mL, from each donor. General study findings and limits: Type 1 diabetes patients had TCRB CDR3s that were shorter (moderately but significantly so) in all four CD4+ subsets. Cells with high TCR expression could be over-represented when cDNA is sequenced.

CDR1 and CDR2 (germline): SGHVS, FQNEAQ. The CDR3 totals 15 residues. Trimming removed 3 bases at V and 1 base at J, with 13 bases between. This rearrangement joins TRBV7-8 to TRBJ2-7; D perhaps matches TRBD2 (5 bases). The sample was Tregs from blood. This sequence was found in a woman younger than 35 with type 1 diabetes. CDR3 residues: CASSFGEALSYEQYV. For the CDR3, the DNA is TGTGCCAGCAGCTTCGGGGAAGCCCTATCCTACGAGCAGTACGTC.